This TCR beta chain was sequenced during a study of cytomegalovirus exposure and HLA in healthy donors. Findings and caveats of the study: Highest at DRB1 and lowest at HLA-C, TCR association rates differed among HLA loci in a later analysis.

13 Jbeta primers and 60 Vbeta primers were used for the PCR. Some clones are missing from TCRdb's copy, which holds only in-frame ones; the method was immunoSEQ multiplex PCR. The sample lists some 160,000 clones; around 73% were seen once. Germline CDR1 is SGHTA and CDR2 is FQGNSA. This CDR3 contains 15 residues. The germline V and J ends were trimmed by 5 bases and 10 bases, with 18 bases remaining between them. This clone was seen a single time. Its specificity is unknown. The sample comprised PBMCs. The receptor comes from a male donor in good health and CMV-seronegative. The rearrangement uses TRBV7-2 and TRBJ1-6; a weak D match, TRBD1 (6 bases). CDR3 DNA: TGTGCCAGCAGCCCGCCTACAGGGTTTGGCTCACCCCTCCACTTT. Translation: CASSPPTGFGSPLHF.